Included here is one TCR beta chain sequence, with context. Its antigen is still unknown. This sample stems from a study of blood T cells in healthy people across ages. Primed by a sample-barcoded 5' primer and a J-beta primer mix, a second PCR proceeded for about 6 to 12 cycles. TCRdb re-called the 5' RACE reads with MiXCR, one entry per CDR3 protein. The data contain around 580,000 distinct CDR3 sequences, about 45% of them seen just once; the ten biggest clones take up approximately 23%. The draw of peripheral blood yielded ten milliliters from each donor. No fewer than 6 million PBMCs went into each sample. The study, taken as a whole, reports: It was not known whether donors were CMV positive (a possible confounder of expanded clonotype changes). Significant beta diversity loss was already apparent by age approximately 40, declining roughly linearly.

V was trimmed by 0 bases and J by 4 bases, leaving 9 bases between them. There are 14 residues in the CDR3. Germline V gene lookup returns CDR1 LGHNA and CDR2 YSLEER. The sequencing sample was made of blood. V is TRBV4-3 and J is TRBJ1-2; D gene ambiguous. The origin of this receptor is a man aged 80 or over in good health. The CDR3 sequence is CASSQDSRGYGYTF. As DNA, the CDR3 is TGCGCCAGCAGCCAAGATTCTCGGGGCTATGGCTACACCTTC.